These T cell receptor beta chains were read from a single sample in a study of blood T cell repertoires in COVID-19. The method was immunoSEQ multiplex PCR; TCRdb's version includes in-frame clones alone and lacks a portion of them. Of 200,000 to 250,000 clones listed, approximately 80% are singletons. Sequencing was carried out using PBMCs or T cells enriched from blood (not recorded which). These receptors originate from a man aged 55 to 70 who had recovered from COVID-19. The CDR3 runs from the conserved cysteine through the conserved F or W. A D gene is named only where the DNA matches it firmly. Not every row has a clone size; where given, it reads once, few, many or a size class.

clone_size: -
j_call: TRBJ2-3
v_call: TRBV20-1
d_call: TRBD2
cdr3_aa: CSASRLAGVDTQYF
cdr3_nt: TGCAGTGCTAGTAGGCTAGCGGGGGTGGATACGCAGTATTTT

clone_size: -
j_call: TRBJ2-1
v_call: TRBV3-1/TRBV3-2
d_call: TRBD2
cdr3_aa: CASTSSGGGRAEQFF
cdr3_nt: TGTGCCAGCACCTCTAGCGGGGGGGGTCGGGCTGAGCAGTTCTTC

clone_size: -
j_call: TRBJ2-1
v_call: TRBV5-1
d_call: -
cdr3_aa: CASSLGSSSYNEQFF
cdr3_nt: TGCGCCAGCAGCTTGGGTTCCAGCTCCTACAATGAGCAGTTCTTC

clone_size: -
j_call: TRBJ2-7
v_call: TRBV6-5
d_call: -
cdr3_aa: CASSSGVGSYEQYF
cdr3_nt: TGTGCCAGCAGTTCAGGGGTGGGGTCCTACGAGCAGTACTTC

clone_size: few
j_call: TRBJ1-2
v_call: TRBV7-2
d_call: -
cdr3_aa: CASSLISGRANGYTF
cdr3_nt: TGTGCCAGCAGCTTAATATCCGGGAGGGCGAATGGCTACACCTTC

clone_size: -
j_call: TRBJ2-2
v_call: TRBV15
d_call: -
cdr3_aa: CATSRGTANTGELFF
cdr3_nt: TGTGCCACCAGCAGAGGGACAGCGAACACCGGGGAGCTGTTTTTT

clone_size: -
j_call: TRBJ1-1
v_call: TRBV28
d_call: TRBD1
cdr3_aa: CASSSPRDRGITEAFF
cdr3_nt: TGTGCCAGCAGTTCCCCCCGGGACAGGGGGATAACTGAAGCTTTCTTT

clone_size: -
j_call: TRBJ1-3
v_call: TRBV7-6
d_call: -
cdr3_aa: CASSRIQGDTIYF
cdr3_nt: TGTGCCAGCAGCCGGATACAGGGTGACACCATATATTTT

clone_size: -
j_call: TRBJ1-5
v_call: TRBV6-5
d_call: -
cdr3_aa: CASRLDREDQPQHF
cdr3_nt: TGTGCCAGCAGGTTGGACAGAGAAGATCAGCCCCAGCATTTT

clone_size: -
j_call: TRBJ1-5
v_call: TRBV12-3/TRBV12-4
d_call: -
cdr3_aa: CASTMMRDQPQHF
cdr3_nt: TGTGCCAGCACCATGATGAGGGATCAGCCCCAGCATTTT

clone_size: -
j_call: TRBJ1-1
v_call: TRBV2
d_call: TRBD1
cdr3_aa: CASKKTGVGTEAFF
cdr3_nt: TGTGCCAGCAAAAAAACAGGGGTTGGCACTGAAGCTTTCTTT

clone_size: -
j_call: TRBJ1-1
v_call: TRBV7-6
d_call: TRBD1
cdr3_aa: CASSLYQGQGGEAFF
cdr3_nt: TGTGCCAGCAGCTTGTACCAGGGACAGGGGGGTGAGGCTTTCTTT

clone_size: -
j_call: TRBJ2-7
v_call: TRBV4-1
d_call: -
cdr3_aa: CASSLNSYEQYF
cdr3_nt: TGCGCCAGCAGCCTAAATTCCTACGAGCAGTACTTC

clone_size: -
j_call: TRBJ1-5
v_call: TRBV15
d_call: -
cdr3_aa: CATSTGRGGLVQPQHF
cdr3_nt: TGTGCCACCAGCACAGGCCGTGGGGGGTTAGTTCAGCCCCAGCATTTT

clone_size: -
j_call: TRBJ2-7
v_call: TRBV6-5
d_call: TRBD1
cdr3_aa: CASSPTGVSSYEQYF
cdr3_nt: TGTGCCAGCAGTCCAACAGGGGTAAGCTCCTACGAGCAGTACTTC

clone_size: -
j_call: TRBJ2-3
v_call: TRBV7-2
d_call: -
cdr3_aa: CASSLEFPESTDTQYF
cdr3_nt: TGTGCCAGCAGCTTAGAGTTTCCGGAGAGCACAGATACGCAGTATTTT

clone_size: -
j_call: TRBJ1-1
v_call: TRBV4-2
d_call: -
cdr3_aa: CASSQDRRTQAFF
cdr3_nt: TGTGCCAGCAGCCAAGATAGGCGGACTCAAGCTTTCTTT

clone_size: -
j_call: TRBJ2-5
v_call: TRBV5-1
d_call: TRBD2
cdr3_aa: CASSLGTSEVETQYF
cdr3_nt: TGCGCCAGCAGCTTGGGTACTAGCGAGGTGGAGACCCAGTACTTC

clone_size: -
j_call: TRBJ2-6
v_call: TRBV19
d_call: -
cdr3_aa: CASHGGLSGANVLTF
cdr3_nt: TGTGCCAGTCACGGGGGGCTGTCTGGGGCCAACGTCCTGACTTTC

clone_size: few
j_call: TRBJ1-6
v_call: TRBV7-3
d_call: -
cdr3_aa: CASSQTGNNYNSPLHF
cdr3_nt: TGTGCCAGCAGTCAAACAGGGAATAACTATAATTCACCCCTCCACTTT

clone_size: once
j_call: TRBJ2-1
v_call: TRBV10-3
d_call: TRBD2
cdr3_aa: CAISGIATSGVNEQFF
cdr3_nt: TGTGCCATCAGTGGCATCGCGACTAGCGGGGTCAATGAGCAGTTCTTC

clone_size: -
j_call: TRBJ1-4
v_call: TRBV9
d_call: -
cdr3_aa: CASSGQGREELFF
cdr3_nt: TGTGCCAGCAGCGGGCAGGGGCGGGAGGAACTGTTTTTT